This T cell receptor (beta chain) was sequenced during a study of brain metastases from non-small cell lung cancer. Regarding this clone: One end of the junction fails to match germline, which may point to a read error.

Germline values: CDR1 SEHNR, CDR2 FQNEAQ (reference sequence). The CDR3 sequence is 16 residues long. TCRdb's copy holds only in-frame clones and misses some; the assay was immunoSEQ multiplex PCR. The table shows 4,500 or so clones, with about 86% occurring only once. The chain joins TRBV7-9 to TRBJ1-2; TRBD1 aligns across 9 bases. Sample: tumor-adjacent normal tissue. The receptor's source is a donor older than 35 with non-small cell lung cancer. CDR3 sequence (DNA): TGTGCCAGCAGCTTAGAGAGGACAGGGGCTAACTATGGCTATACCTTC. Its protein is CASSLERTGANYGYTF.